This T cell receptor (beta chain) was captured in a study of tumor-infiltrating lymphocytes in localized non-small cell lung cancer. Looking at the study overall: The cohort mixed smokers and never-smokers, several histologies, and some post-neoadjuvant-chemotherapy samples. Tumor tissue and non-adjacent uninvolved lung came from each patient.

Sequenced by immunoSEQ multiplex PCR; TCRdb stores in-frame clones only, minus some. This sample has around 13,000 clones; 80% to 90% occur once, and the top ten carry more than 3%. A word on this clone: Its matching antigen is unknown.

CDR1 and CDR2 from the germline V gene are ENHRY and SYGVKD. The trim removed 10 bases at V and 5 bases at J, leaving 6 bases unmatched. The length of the CDR3 is 13 residues. The study, taken as a whole, reports: Tumors had more T cell infiltration than uninvolved lung, per TCRbeta sequencing and CD3 counts. Different pieces of the same tissue were used for each assay.

The origin of this receptor is a human donor with non-small cell lung cancer. The chain links TRBV10-3 to TRBJ1-5; 9 bases match TRBD1. The sample comprised uninvolved lung tissue not adjacent to the tumor. The CDR3: CATQDRGDQPQHF. CDR3 DNA sequence: TGTGCCACCCAAGACAGGGGGGATCAGCCCCAGCATTTT.